This T cell receptor beta chain stems from a study of blood T cell repertoires in COVID-19. Study-level background: The United States, Italy and Spain provided the acute and convalescent COVID-19 samples. PBMCs, B-cell-depleted T cells, or T cells were the source of the cDNA or gDNA that made up the material.

This CDR3 is built from 15 residues. Germline V gene data show CDR1 as SGDLS and CDR2 as YYNGEE. The V segment lost 0 bases and the J segment 2 bases; nucleotides outside the gene matches: 3. In the authors' workflow: Estimation of nucleated cell counts relied on the amplification of reference gene primers. Clones were sequenced by immunoSEQ multiplex PCR, and TCRdb holds only the in-frame ones, with some missing. V, J and clone size are taken as reported in that table, and D and trimming were inferred from the DNA itself. Of approximately 110,000 clones in the sample, approximately 85% are singletons; the top ten hold around 3%.

This receptor was obtained from a woman of 80 years or more with COVID-19, enrolled during active disease. Sample: peripheral blood. The rearrangement links TRBV9 to TRBJ2-7, with TRBD2 matching over 9 bases. The CDR3 protein is CASSVVAGGAYEQYF. CDR3 bases: TGTGCCAGCAGCGTAGTGGCGGGAGGGGCCTACGAGCAGTACTTC.